Listed below are T cell receptor beta chains from one sample, sequenced in a study of T cell responses to AZD1222 COVID-19 vaccine. Produced via immunoSEQ multiplex PCR; TCRdb's table is partial and in-frame only. The table records approximately 120,000 clones, roughly 92% of them present only once. The sequencing here drew on peripheral blood, taken on day 0 of AZD1222 vaccination. All receptors come from an adult in good health. Each CDR3 is given with its conserved first and last residue. D genes are given only for firm matches. Clone sizes are given selectively: once, few, many, or a class where the clone is expanded.

clone_size: -
d_call: -
j_call: TRBJ2-3
v_call: TRBV27
cdr3_nt: TGTGCCAGCAGTTTCACGCGGGGGCGAGTAGATACGCAGTATTTT
cdr3_aa: CASSFTRGRVDTQYF

clone_size: -
d_call: TRBD2
j_call: TRBJ2-2
v_call: TRBV28
cdr3_nt: TGTGCCAGCAGCACTAGCGGGGCCCTGGTCGAGGAGCTGTTTTTT
cdr3_aa: CASSTSGALVEELFF

clone_size: -
d_call: -
j_call: TRBJ1-1
v_call: TRBV5-1
cdr3_nt: TGCGCCAGCAGCTTGGGGGGTGTACACACTGAAGCTTTCTTT
cdr3_aa: CASSLGGVHTEAFF

clone_size: -
d_call: TRBD1
j_call: TRBJ2-1
v_call: TRBV11-3
cdr3_nt: TGTGCCAGCAGCCGGGACAGTCATGAGCAGTTCTTC
cdr3_aa: CASSRDSHEQFF

clone_size: -
d_call: -
j_call: TRBJ1-2
v_call: TRBV18
cdr3_nt: TGTGCCAGCTCACCAAGCGGGAAAAGAGGCTACACCTTC
cdr3_aa: CASSPSGKRGYTF

clone_size: -
d_call: TRBD1
j_call: TRBJ1-5
v_call: TRBV18
cdr3_nt: TGTGCCAGCTCATCCGACAGGGTGAGTCAGCCCCAGCATTTT
cdr3_aa: CASSSDRVSQPQHF

clone_size: -
d_call: -
j_call: TRBJ1-5
v_call: TRBV6-2/TRBV6-3
cdr3_nt: TGTGCCAGCAGTTACTCACTCCATTCTATCAATCAGCCCCAGCATTTT
cdr3_aa: CASSYSLHSINQPQHF

clone_size: -
d_call: TRBD1
j_call: TRBJ2-7
v_call: TRBV7-2
cdr3_nt: TGTGCCAGCAGCCCCCGTTGGACAGGCCCCTACGAGCAGTACTTC
cdr3_aa: CASSPRWTGPYEQYF

clone_size: -
d_call: TRBD2
j_call: TRBJ2-3
v_call: TRBV3-1/TRBV3-2
cdr3_nt: TGTGCCAGCAGCTACGGACTAGCGGGGGCCCTCTTCACAGATACGCAGTATTTT
cdr3_aa: CASSYGLAGALFTDTQYF

clone_size: -
d_call: -
j_call: TRBJ2-2
v_call: TRBV6-5
cdr3_nt: TGTGCCAGCACCTACACGGGGAGCACCGGGGAGCTGTTTTTT
cdr3_aa: CASTYTGSTGELFF

clone_size: once
d_call: -
j_call: TRBJ1-6
v_call: TRBV7-2
cdr3_nt: TGTGCCAGCAGGGACAGATACAGTAATTCACCCCTCCACTTT
cdr3_aa: CASRDRYSNSPLHF

clone_size: few
d_call: -
j_call: TRBJ2-7
v_call: TRBV2
cdr3_nt: TGTGCCAGTGGGGGAGACAGAATCTCCTACGAGCAGTACTTC
cdr3_aa: CASGGDRISYEQYF

clone_size: -
d_call: -
j_call: TRBJ1-1
v_call: TRBV10-3
cdr3_nt: TGTGCCATCAGTGAGTCAGGGAACACTGAAGCTTTCTTT
cdr3_aa: CAISESGNTEAFF

clone_size: -
d_call: -
j_call: TRBJ1-1
v_call: TRBV18
cdr3_nt: TGTGCCAGCTCACCAGACAGTTACACTGAAGCTTTCTTT
cdr3_aa: CASSPDSYTEAFF

clone_size: -
d_call: -
j_call: TRBJ1-1
v_call: TRBV30
cdr3_nt: TGTGCCTGGAGTCCCCTGACTGAAGCTTTCTTT
cdr3_aa: CAWSPLTEAFF

clone_size: -
d_call: TRBD1
j_call: TRBJ2-4
v_call: TRBV11-2
cdr3_nt: TGTGCCAGCAGACCACTCGCAAGTACAGGGGGCAACAAAAACATTCAGTACTTC
cdr3_aa: CASRPLASTGGNKNIQYF

clone_size: -
d_call: -
j_call: TRBJ1-5
v_call: TRBV6-2/TRBV6-3
cdr3_nt: TGTGCCAGCAGTTCTGGACTGGGCCCTACGGCCCAGCATTTT
cdr3_aa: CASSSGLGPTAQHF

clone_size: -
d_call: -
j_call: TRBJ1-2
v_call: TRBV6-5
cdr3_nt: TGTGCCAGCAGTTACTCGACAGACTACTATGGCTACACCTTC
cdr3_aa: CASSYSTDYYGYTF

clone_size: -
d_call: -
j_call: TRBJ1-1
v_call: TRBV19
cdr3_nt: TGTGCCAGTAGTATAGTTGGGGTTACTGAAGCTTTCTTT
cdr3_aa: CASSIVGVTEAFF

clone_size: -
d_call: -
j_call: TRBJ1-5
v_call: TRBV4-3
cdr3_nt: TGCGCCAGCAGCCAAGATGGGAATAGCAATCAGCCCCAGCATTTT
cdr3_aa: CASSQDGNSNQPQHF

clone_size: -
d_call: -
j_call: TRBJ2-3
v_call: TRBV19
cdr3_nt: TGTGCCAGTAGTATCTGGAGGCAGGGCTCAGATACGCAGTATTTT
cdr3_aa: CASSIWRQGSDTQYF

clone_size: -
d_call: -
j_call: TRBJ1-1
v_call: TRBV4-2
cdr3_nt: TGTGCCAGCAGCCAAGAGTTAGGGGTGCGGACTGAAGCTTTCTTT
cdr3_aa: CASSQELGVRTEAFF

clone_size: -
d_call: -
j_call: TRBJ1-1
v_call: TRBV4-1
cdr3_nt: TGCGCCAGCAGCCAAGATCGGGGGACGAACACTGAAGCTTTCTTT
cdr3_aa: CASSQDRGTNTEAFF

clone_size: -
d_call: TRBD1
j_call: TRBJ1-2
v_call: TRBV28
cdr3_nt: TGTGCCAGCAGTAGGGACAGCCTCTATGGCTACACCTTC
cdr3_aa: CASSRDSLYGYTF

clone_size: -
d_call: TRBD2
j_call: TRBJ2-7
v_call: TRBV14
cdr3_nt: TGTGCCAGCAGCCTCTGGACTAGCGGGTCCTACGAGCAGTACTTC
cdr3_aa: CASSLWTSGSYEQYF

clone_size: once
d_call: -
j_call: TRBJ2-3
v_call: TRBV5-8
cdr3_nt: TGTGCCAGCAGCATAGGTGAGGGACGCACAGATACGCAGTATTTT
cdr3_aa: CASSIGEGRTDTQYF

clone_size: -
d_call: -
j_call: TRBJ1-2
v_call: TRBV2
cdr3_nt: TGTGCCAGTATACTCTATGGCTACACCTTC
cdr3_aa: CASILYGYTF

clone_size: -
d_call: -
j_call: TRBJ2-5
v_call: TRBV7-6
cdr3_nt: TGTGCCAGCAGCGGGACGCCAGAGACCCAGTACTTC
cdr3_aa: CASSGTPETQYF

clone_size: -
d_call: -
j_call: TRBJ2-3
v_call: TRBV12-5
cdr3_nt: TGTGCTAGTGGTTTGATGGGGGTTGGCACAGATACGCAGTATTTT
cdr3_aa: CASGLMGVGTDTQYF

clone_size: -
d_call: TRBD1
j_call: TRBJ2-3
v_call: TRBV5-1
cdr3_nt: TGCGCCAGCAGCTCGGGACAGCTCACTAGCACAGATACGCAGTATTTT
cdr3_aa: CASSSGQLTSTDTQYF

clone_size: -
d_call: -
j_call: TRBJ2-2
v_call: TRBV9
cdr3_nt: TGTGCCACCATGGGGCCGAACACCGGGGAGCTGTTTTTT
cdr3_aa: CATMGPNTGELFF

clone_size: once
d_call: -
j_call: TRBJ1-5
v_call: TRBV9
cdr3_nt: TGTGCCAGCAGCGTTGGACAGCTTAGCAATCAGCCCCAGCATTTT
cdr3_aa: CASSVGQLSNQPQHF

clone_size: -
d_call: -
j_call: TRBJ1-6
v_call: TRBV2
cdr3_nt: TGTGCCAGCAGTGTAGTGGGGCTTGGAGGATCACCCCTCCACTTT
cdr3_aa: CASSVVGLGGSPLHF

clone_size: -
d_call: -
j_call: TRBJ2-7
v_call: TRBV12-3/TRBV12-4
cdr3_nt: TGTGCCAGCAGTTGGACCGTTACCTACGAGCAGTACTTC
cdr3_aa: CASSWTVTYEQYF

clone_size: -
d_call: -
j_call: TRBJ1-2
v_call: TRBV7-2
cdr3_nt: TGTGCCAGCAGCTTAGTCCCGGGGGCTTATGGCTACACCTTC
cdr3_aa: CASSLVPGAYGYTF

clone_size: -
d_call: TRBD2
j_call: TRBJ2-1
v_call: TRBV7-3
cdr3_nt: TGTGCCAGCAGCCTCACTAGCGGGGGGATCTCCTACAATGAGCAGTTCTTC
cdr3_aa: CASSLTSGGISYNEQFF

clone_size: -
d_call: TRBD1
j_call: TRBJ1-5
v_call: TRBV19
cdr3_nt: TGTGCCAGTAGTCAGGGGACAGGTAATCAGCCCCAGCATTTT
cdr3_aa: CASSQGTGNQPQHF

clone_size: -
d_call: TRBD1
j_call: TRBJ1-5
v_call: TRBV15
cdr3_nt: TGTGCCACCAGCAGACCCACTCGACAGGGGGCCAATGAATATTATAGCAATCAGCCCCAGCATTTT
cdr3_aa: CATSRPTRQGANEYYSNQPQHF

clone_size: few
d_call: TRBD1
j_call: TRBJ2-2
v_call: TRBV7-6
cdr3_nt: TGTGCCAGCAGCTTAGAACAGGGGGCTAACACCGGGGAGCTGTTTTTT
cdr3_aa: CASSLEQGANTGELFF

clone_size: -
d_call: -
j_call: TRBJ2-7
v_call: TRBV2
cdr3_nt: TGTGCCAGCACATGGGACCGATCCTACGAGCAGTACTTC
cdr3_aa: CASTWDRSYEQYF

clone_size: -
d_call: -
j_call: TRBJ2-7
v_call: TRBV6-2/TRBV6-3
cdr3_nt: TGTGCCAGCAGTTGGTTGCGTCTTGAAGGACGCGAGCAGTACTTC
cdr3_aa: CASSWLRLEGREQYF

clone_size: -
d_call: -
j_call: TRBJ1-4
v_call: TRBV5-8
cdr3_nt: TGTGCCAGCAGCTTGGCCCACCAGAACCTTAATGAAAAACTGTTTTTT
cdr3_aa: CASSLAHQNLNEKLFF